This T cell receptor (beta chain) is drawn from a study of blood T cell repertoires in COVID-19. Study-wide context: In each case, the material was cDNA or gDNA derived from T cells, B-cell-depleted T cells, or PBMCs.

Germline V gene data show CDR1 as KGHSH and CDR2 as LQKENI. Trimming pared 3 bases from V and 0 bases from J, leaving 11 bases between. The CDR3 is 15 amino acids. The assay was immunoSEQ multiplex PCR, and TCRdb's table has in-frame clones only and misses some. The sample lists about 75,000 clones; roughly nine tenths were seen once. Sequenced material: peripheral blood. V and J are TRBV18 and TRBJ1-1; D ambiguous. The sequence was collected from a human donor in a cohort sampled during active COVID-19. The CDR3 spells CASSPADSLNTEAFF. The DNA of the CDR3 is TGTGCCAGCTCACCCGCCGACTCCTTGAACACTGAAGCTTTCTTT. The whole variable domain, remainder taken from reference TRBV18 and TRBJ1-1, is NAGVMQNPRHLVRRRGQEARLRCSPMKGHSHVYWYRQLPEEGLKFMVYLQKENIIDESGMPKERFSAEFPKEGPSILRIQQVVRGDSAAYFCASSPADSLNTEAFFGQGTRLTVV.